Presented here are 15 T cell receptor beta chains from one specimen sequenced in a study of CD4 T cells in relation to SARS-CoV-2 and coronaviruses. Sequencing used immunoSEQ multiplex PCR; TCRdb keeps in-frame clones, though not all of them. The table shows about 59,000 clones, with 75% to 90% occurring only once. Unexposed donor CD4+ T cells date from about 2011-2018, before the COVID-19 pandemic. The sequencing sample was made of memory CD4+ T cells from PBMCs. Source of these receptors: a human donor in good health.

The chain carries TRBV7-9 and TRBJ2-1, with D possibly matching TRBD2 (5 bases). V was trimmed by 2 bases and J by 6 bases, leaving 14 bases between them. Germline V CDR1 and CDR2: SEHNR, FQNEAQ (reference sequence). The CDR3 length is 15 residues. The CDR3, as DNA: TGTGCCAGCAGCTTATTAGTAGCAGGAGGCAATGAGCAGTTCTTC. This translates into CASSLLVAGGNEQFF.

The CDR3 nucleotides are TGTGCCAGCAGTGATTTAGGCGGGCCTCAAGAGACCCAGTACTTC. It translates to CASSDLGGPQETQYF. The chain has TRBV2 and TRBJ2-5, with D maybe TRBD2 (5 bases). Germline CDR1 and CDR2: SNHLY and FYNNEI. Between the trimmed V and J ends, which lost 3 bases and 2 bases, there was a span of 13 bases. The CDR3 has 15 amino acids.

The J gene is TRBJ2-7, the V gene TRBV7-8; 8 bases are shared with TRBD2. This CDR3 comprises 15 residues. V shed 1 base and J 2 bases; nucleotides not matched to a gene: 4. The germline V gene has CDR1 SGHVS and CDR2 FQNEAQ. The CDR3 nucleotides read TGTGCCAGCAGCTTAGAAACTAGCGGAGCCTACGAGCAGTACTTC. Its translation is CASSLETSGAYEQYF.

Concerning this clone: Other DNA sequences in the sample encode the same CDR3. The gene calls are TRBV3-1 (or the pseudogene TRBV3-2) and TRBJ1-4; D gene ambiguous. This CDR3 has 12 amino acids. Germline V gene lookup returns CDR1 LGHDT and CDR2 YNNKEL (reference sequence). The V gene lost 4 bases and the J gene lost 8 bases, with 8 bases spanning the gap. In DNA form, the CDR3 reads TGTGCCAGCAGCCTCCGGTCCGAAAAACTGTTTTTT. This translates into CASSLRSEKLFF.

The V gene is TRBV6-1, the J gene TRBJ1-5, with 7 bases aligning to TRBD1. The junction had 10 bases not matched to a gene; V was cut back by 3 bases and J by 2 bases. This CDR3 contains 17 residues. Germline V gene lookup returns CDR1 MNHNS and CDR2 SASEGT. The CDR3 reads CASSDRVQGMGNQPQHF. Written as DNA, the CDR3 is TGTGCCAGCAGTGACCGTGTACAGGGGATGGGCAATCAGCCCCAGCATTTT.

The chain uses TRBV5-1 and TRBJ2-3, with D possibly matching TRBD2 (5 bases). CDR1 SGHRS and CDR2 YFSETQ come from the germline V gene. The CDR3 runs to 13 residues. V was cut by 4 bases and J by 2 bases, with 8 bases left in between. In DNA, the CDR3 is TGCGCCAGCAGCGAGGGAACCACAGATACGCAGTATTTT. This gives the protein CASSEGTTDTQYF.

In nucleotides, the CDR3 is TGTGCCAGCAGCGTAGCGGTTGCTCTTTCCTACAATGAGCAGTTCTTC. As protein: CASSVAVALSYNEQFF. The rearrangement uses TRBV9 and TRBJ2-1; D is ambiguous. The CDR3 sequence is 16 residues long. CDR1 is SGDLS, CDR2 YYNGEE, per germline. V was pared by 0 bases and J by 1 base, with 11 bases between.

This clone has only one observation. V gene TRBV27 combines with J gene TRBJ2-4, with a tentative D call TRBD1 (6 bases). Germline V CDR1 and CDR2: MNHEY, SMNVEV (reference sequence). There are 16 residues in the CDR3. Between the trimmed V and J ends, which lost 6 bases and 1 base, there was a span of 16 bases. CDR3 loop: CASSKTGQKAKNIQYF. CDR3 in DNA: TGTGCCAGCAGCAAGACAGGCCAAAAGGCCAAAAACATTCAGTACTTC.

This chain joins TRBV28 and TRBJ2-5; no firm D call. CDR1 and CDR2 from the germline V gene are MDHEN and SYDVKM. The CDR3 has 12 residues. V shed 5 bases and J shed 13 bases, with 17 bases lying between them. CDR3 sequence: CASSPRTGVTYF. CDR3 bases: TGTGCCAGCAGTCCCAGGACCGGTGTGACGTACTTC.

The rearrangement joins TRBV4-1 to TRBJ1-6, with TRBD1 as a possible D gene (5 bases). Trimming shortened V by 3 bases and J by 10 bases, and 28 bases separated the two germline ends. The germline gives CDR1 MGHRA, CDR2 YSYEKL. The CDR3 is 19 residues long. CDR3 in amino acids: CASSQAPPGPGRQISPLHF. The CDR3 coding sequence is TGCGCCAGCAGCCAGGCCCCCCCGGGGCCTGGTCGACAGATCTCACCCCTCCACTTT.

This chain joins TRBV27 and TRBJ2-7; 8 bases are shared with TRBD2. Per the germline V gene, CDR1 is MNHEY and CDR2 is SMNVEV (reference sequence). J gave up 5 bases and V 3 bases, and 9 bases lay outside the gene matches. The CDR3 runs 15 residues. Here the CDR3 reads CASSFDSGGGNEQYF. CDR3 bases: TGTGCCAGCAGTTTTGATTCGGGAGGGGGTAACGAGCAGTACTTC.

The chain links TRBV19 to TRBJ2-4, with a possible D match to TRBD2 (5 bases). This CDR3 spans 16 amino acids. Germline values: CDR1 LNHDA, CDR2 SQIVND (reference sequence). V was shortened by 6 bases and J by 0 bases, with 15 bases between the two germline ends. For the CDR3, the DNA is TGTGCCAGTAGCGAGATCGGGAACCTAGCCAAAAACATTCAGTACTTC. Residues: CASSEIGNLAKNIQYF. Combining the CDR3 with reference TRBV19 and TRBJ2-4 gives the whole variable domain DGGITQSPKYLFRKEGQNVTLSCEQNLNHDAMYWYRQDPGQGLRLIYYSQIVNDFQKGDIAEGYSVSREKKESFPLTVTSAQKNPTAFYLCASSEIGNLAKNIQYFGAGTRLSVL.

The chain combines TRBV14 with TRBJ1-4; maybe TRBD1 (6 bases). V was cut by 1 base and J by 8 bases, with 11 bases left in between. Germline V gene sequence: CDR1 SGHDN, CDR2 FVKESK. CDR3 length: 14 residues. In nucleotides, the CDR3 is TGTGCCAGCAGCCAAGTAGGGGGTTACGAAAAACTGTTTTTT. Translating it yields CASSQVGGYEKLFF.

This clone was detected a few times. The chain combines TRBV18 with TRBJ1-1; TRBD1 is a possible D gene (5 bases). Germline V gene data show CDR1 as KGHSH and CDR2 as LQKENI. This CDR3 is 17 amino acids long. V dropped 3 bases and J dropped 2 bases, with 19 bases sitting between them. The CDR3 DNA is TGTGCCAGCTCACCGCCGGGACCACACGAGTTTAACACTGAAGCTTTCTTT. This gives the protein CASSPPGPHEFNTEAFF. The variable domain in full, with the rest retrieved from reference TRBV18 and TRBJ1-1, is NAGVMQNPRHLVRRRGQEARLRCSPMKGHSHVYWYRQLPEEGLKFMVYLQKENIIDESGMPKERFSAEFPKEGPSILRIQQVVRGDSAAYFCASSPPGPHEFNTEAFFGQGTRLTVV.

This sequence joins TRBV2 and TRBJ1-5; D unresolved. Trimming left V 1 base short and J 7 bases short, with 11 bases between. This CDR3 spans 14 amino acids. Germline lookup yields CDR1 SNHLY and CDR2 FYNNEI. CDR3 nucleotides: TGTGCCAGCAGTGAAGGGACGGCGGTACAGCCCCAGCATTTT. Protein: CASSEGTAVQPQHF.